The 5 T cell receptor beta chains below were found in one sample sequenced in a study of cytomegalovirus exposure and HLA in healthy donors. 60 Vbeta and 13 Jbeta primers were used in PCR. Method: immunoSEQ multiplex PCR; TCRdb's copy keeps in-frame clones and lacks some. The table includes approximately 130,000 clones, over 75% detected once. The sample was PBMCs. Receptor source: a woman aged 40-49 years in good health and CMV-seropositive.

This sequence joins TRBV5-6 and TRBJ2-2, with D perhaps TRBD1 (6 bases). Looked up from germline, CDR1 is SGHDT and CDR2 is YYEEEE. The CDR3 is made up of 16 amino acids. The germline V and J ends were trimmed by 0 bases and 5 bases, with 14 bases remaining between them. The CDR3 spells CASSLVPGQKTGELFF. CDR3 in DNA: TGTGCCAGCAGCTTGGTTCCCGGACAGAAGACCGGGGAGCTGTTTTTT.

This clone turned up a few times. The chain couples TRBV2 to TRBJ2-3; 10 nucleotides align to TRBD1. V lost 9 bases and J lost 4; bases outside the gene matches: 7. The germline gives CDR1 SNHLY, CDR2 FYNNEI. The length of the CDR3 is 14 residues. This CDR3 is CARSTGGNADTQYF. CDR3 DNA: TGTGCCAGGTCGACAGGGGGCAACGCAGATACGCAGTATTTT.

The chain has TRBV9 and TRBJ1-1; no definite D call. Germline-derived CDR1 and CDR2 are SGDLS and YYNGEE. CDR3 length equals 14 residues. V lost 0 bases and J lost 4, with 10 bases in between. CDR3 residues: CASSVARGATEAFF. CDR3 DNA sequence: TGTGCCAGCAGCGTAGCTCGCGGCGCCACTGAAGCTTTCTTT.

This clone was seen a few times. The gene calls are TRBV5-6 and TRBJ1-2; 9 bases are shared with TRBD1. V trimming: 5 bases; J trimming: 6 bases; junction bases outside the gene matches: 8. Germline V gene sequence: CDR1 SGHDT, CDR2 YYEEEE. CDR3 size: 14 residues. The CDR3 bases are TGTGCCAGCAGTCCCACAGGGGGCGCGGATGGCTACACCTTC. It translates to CASSPTGGADGYTF.

This chain uses TRBV30 with TRBJ2-7; D is unclear. The germline V gene encodes CDR1 GTSNPN and CDR2 SVGIG (reference sequence). The germline V and J ends were trimmed by 2 bases and 2 bases, with 7 bases remaining between them. This CDR3 is built from 12 residues. The CDR3: CAWSRVAYEQYF. As DNA, the CDR3 is TGTGCCTGGAGTCGGGTTGCCTACGAGCAGTACTTC.